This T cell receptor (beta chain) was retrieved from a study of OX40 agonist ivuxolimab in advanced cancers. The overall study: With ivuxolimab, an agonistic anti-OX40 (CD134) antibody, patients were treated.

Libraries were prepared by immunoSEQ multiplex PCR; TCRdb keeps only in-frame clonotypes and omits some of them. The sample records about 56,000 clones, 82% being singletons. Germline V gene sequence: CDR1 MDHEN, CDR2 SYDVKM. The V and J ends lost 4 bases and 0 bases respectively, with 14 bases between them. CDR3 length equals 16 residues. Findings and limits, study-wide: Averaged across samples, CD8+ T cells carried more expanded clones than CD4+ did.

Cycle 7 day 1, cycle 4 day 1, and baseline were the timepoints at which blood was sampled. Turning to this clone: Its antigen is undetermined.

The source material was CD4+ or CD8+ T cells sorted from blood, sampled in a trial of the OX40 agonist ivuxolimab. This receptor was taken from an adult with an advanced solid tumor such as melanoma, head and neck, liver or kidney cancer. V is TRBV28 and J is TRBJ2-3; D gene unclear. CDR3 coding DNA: TGTGCCAGCAGTTCGATTAGACACACTAGCACAGATACGCAGTATTTT. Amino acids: CASSSIRHTSTDTQYF.